Listed here is a single T cell receptor beta chain. Authors' analysis steps: Using reference gene primer amplification, nucleated cell counts were estimated. Clones were read by immunoSEQ multiplex PCR, and TCRdb kept only the in-frame ones, dropping some. That table supplies the V and J calls and clone size; D and trimming were determined from the DNA. This sample has some 200,000 clones, with roughly 77% found just once. The V segment lost 7 bases and the J segment 4 bases; nucleotides outside the gene matches: 20. The CDR3 loop spans 18 amino acids. In germline, CDR1 is SGHRS, CDR2 YFSETQ. The sample belongs to a study of blood T cell repertoires in COVID-19. Study at large: From T cells, B-cell-depleted T cells, or PBMCs came the material, which was cDNA or gDNA.

Sequencing was done on a sample of PBMCs or T cells enriched from blood (not recorded which). The chain uses TRBV5-1 and TRBJ1-2; 9 bases fit TRBD1. This TCR was sampled from a man between 35 and 55 years old who had recovered from COVID-19. Here the CDR3 DNA reads TGCGCCAGCCTAATGGGTTCTCCGGGACAGGGTTTTATCTATGGCTACACCTTC. Its protein is CASLMGSPGQGFIYGYTF.